The 21 T cell receptor beta chains given below trace back to one sample, sequenced in a study of response to subunit inactivated influenza vaccine. TCRdb analysed the RT-PCR reads with MiXCR anew, one entry per CDR3 protein. This repertoire shows about 240,000 distinct CDR3 sequences, 10% to 15% found once; its top ten account for more than 7%. This sample comprised non-naive T cells sorted from PBMCs, obtained 14 to 15 days before vaccination. The receptor source for this set is a man between 45 and 60 years old who received an inactivated influenza vaccine.

This clonotype has a handful of counts. V gene TRBV7-2 combines with J gene TRBJ2-3; the D gene is possibly TRBD1 (6 bases). V was clipped by 2 bases and J by 2 bases, with 11 bases between them. The CDR3 consists of 15 residues. CDR1 is SGHTA, CDR2 FQGNSA, per germline. CDR3 DNA sequence: TGTGCCAGCAGCTTATTTGGACAGACCACAGATACGCAGTATTTT. Encoded protein: CASSLFGQTTDTQYF.

The chain recombines TRBV11-2 with TRBJ2-7; D remains ambiguous. The V gene's germline CDR1 is SGHAT and CDR2 FQNNGV. This CDR3 has 14 residues. The V end lost 1 base, the J end lost 3 bases, and 10 bases lay between the germline ends. The CDR3 is CASSLAPTFYEQYF. The CDR3 region has the DNA TGTGCCAGCAGCTTAGCTCCCACATTCTACGAGCAGTACTTC.

The V and J genes are TRBV5-1 and TRBJ2-7; D could derive from TRBD1 or TRBD2 (5 bases each). CDR1 is SGHRS and CDR2 is YFSETQ in the germline V gene. The germline V and J ends were trimmed by 4 bases and 9 bases, with 26 bases remaining between them. The CDR3 is 16 residues long. Here the CDR3 DNA reads TGCGCCAGCAGCCTCGGGACCGGGTCCTCCTCTTTGGGGCAGTACTTC. Translating gives CASSLGTGSSSLGQYF.

This clonotype was counted ten times or more. A read error may account for a junction end that differs from germline. The CDR3 protein is CASSQRQGASF. The CDR3 DNA reads as TGTGCCAGCAGTCAGAGACAGGGGGCGTCCTTC. The J gene is TRBJ2-7, the V gene TRBV7-2, with TRBD1 matching over 10 bases. The CDR3 spans 11 residues. The germline V gene encodes CDR1 SGHTA and CDR2 FQGNSA.

The table lists this clonotype with a few counts. The genes are TRBV28 and TRBJ1-5, with unresolved D. Trimming left V 3 bases short and J 0 bases short, with 12 bases between. The germline CDR1 and CDR2 sequences are MDHEN and SYDVKM. The CDR3 consists of 16 residues. The CDR3 DNA sequence: TGTGCCAGCAGTTTGCTCAGGACCGATAGCAATCAGCCCCAGCATTTT. Amino acids: CASSLLRTDSNQPQHF.

This clonotype has a count of ten or more. The gene calls are TRBV4-3 and TRBJ2-2, with D possibly TRBD2 on 6 matching bases. This CDR3 region has 17 residues. V lost 3 bases and J lost 6, with 20 bases in between. Germline V gives CDR1 LGHNA, CDR2 YSLEER. The CDR3 sequence is CASSQQDYGYGAGELFF. CDR3 nucleotide sequence: TGCGCCAGCAGCCAGCAGGACTACGGTTATGGTGCCGGGGAGCTGTTTTTT.

In its sample, this clonotype was seen a few times. The chain couples TRBV28 to TRBJ1-4, with TRBD1 matching over 8 bases. The germline gives CDR1 MDHEN, CDR2 SYDVKM. J was trimmed by 8 bases and V by 6 bases; bases with no gene match: 11. The CDR3 loop spans 15 amino acids. In nucleotides, the CDR3 is TGTGCCAGCAGCAGCGTAACAGGGGGGAACGAAAAACTGTTTTTT. Amino acid sequence: CASSSVTGGNEKLFF. The full variable domain, completed using reference TRBV28 and TRBJ1-4, is DVKVTQSSRYLVKRTGEKVFLECVQDMDHENMFWYRQDPGLGLRLIYFSYDVKMKEKGDIPEGYSVSREKKERFSLILESASTNQTSMYLCASSSVTGGNEKLFFGSGTQLSVL.

The CDR3 region has the DNA TGTGCCAGCAGCCAAGGACTAGCGGGAGGGAATGAGCAGTTCTTC. Its translation is CASSQGLAGGNEQFF. The chain is built from TRBV7-2 and TRBJ2-1, with 15 bases lining up with TRBD2. V gave up 5 bases and J gave up 7 bases; unmatched junction bases: 3. CDR1 is SGHTA and CDR2 is FQGNSA in the germline V gene. This CDR3 comprises 15 residues.

This clonotype was observed a few times. CDR3: CASSLALGGRFF. Written as DNA, the CDR3 is TGTGCCAGCAGCTTAGCCCTTGGTGGACGCTTCTTC. The chain uses TRBV7-2 and TRBJ2-1; no clear D gene. CDR3 size: 12 residues. V was trimmed by 0 bases and J by 16 bases, leaving 13 bases between them. Germline V gene sequence: CDR1 SGHTA, CDR2 FQGNSA.

This clonotype was seen a handful of times. V and J are TRBV11-2 and TRBJ2-5; D possibly corresponds to TRBD2 (5 bases). V dropped 5 bases and J dropped 5 bases, with 12 bases sitting between them. The germline gives CDR1 SGHAT, CDR2 FQNNGV. This CDR3 has 13 amino acids. The CDR3 DNA is TGTGCCAGCAGCCCACTAGTAGAGGAGACCCAGTACTTC. Amino acid sequence: CASSPLVEETQYF.

The V and J genes are TRBV6-2 or TRBV6-3 and TRBJ1-1; a weak D match, TRBD1 (5 bases). Trimming left V 4 bases short and J 4 bases short, with 13 bases between. CDR1 and CDR2 from the germline V gene are MNHEY and SVGEGT. The CDR3 sequence is 14 residues long. This CDR3 is CASSSLGRGTEAFF. CDR3 DNA sequence: TGTGCCAGCAGTTCCCTTGGAAGGGGCACTGAAGCTTTCTTT.

This clonotype was observed at least ten times. V gene TRBV5-1 combines with J gene TRBJ1-1; D may be TRBD1 (6 bases). Germline V lookup: CDR1 SGHRS, CDR2 YFSETQ. Trimming shortened V by 3 bases and J by 0 bases, and 12 bases separated the two germline ends. The CDR3 spans 15 residues. The CDR3 loop is CASSSGTRMNTEAFF. The CDR3 coding sequence is TGCGCCAGCAGCTCCGGGACACGCATGAACACTGAAGCTTTCTTT.

This chain uses TRBV30 with TRBJ2-3; weak D call: TRBD2 (5 bases). Germline-derived CDR1 and CDR2 are GTSNPN and SVGIG (reference sequence). The length of the CDR3 is 16 residues. Trimming removed 0 bases at V and 3 bases at J, with 16 bases between. CDR3 in DNA: TGTGCCTGGAGTGTACCCTTATTAGCGACGACAGATACGCAGTATTTT. Translation: CAWSVPLLATTDTQYF.

This chain uses TRBV20-1 with TRBJ2-7; no clear D. The length of the CDR3 is 14 residues. Trimming left V 6 bases short and J 5 bases short, with 20 bases between. Germline V gives CDR1 DFQATT, CDR2 SNEGSKA (reference sequence). CDR3 loop: CSAPSVARGDEQYF. The CDR3 bases are TGCAGTGCCCCCTCCGTGGCCCGTGGGGACGAGCAGTACTTC.

This chain uses TRBV10-3 with TRBJ2-2, with D possibly being TRBD1 (6 bases). Germline assignment: CDR1 ENHRY and CDR2 SYGVKD. V was cut by 8 bases and J by 3 bases, with 16 bases left in between. CDR3 length: 15 amino acids. The DNA of the CDR3 is TGTGCCATCCAAACAGGGATGCGGGACACCGGGGAGCTGTTTTTT. Its protein is CAIQTGMRDTGELFF.

This clonotype was seen repeatedly, ten times or more. The rearrangement uses TRBV2 and TRBJ1-1; D is unclear. The CDR3 is 13 amino acids. V gave up 3 bases and J gave up 4 bases, with 9 bases separating them. Germline values: CDR1 SNHLY, CDR2 FYNNEI. CDR3 DNA sequence: TGTGCCAGCAGTGATTTTGAGAGCACTGAAGCTTTCTTT. Its protein product is CASSDFESTEAFF.

This clonotype was seen many times. This chain links TRBV7-2 with TRBJ2-5; 9 positions agree with TRBD1. CDR1 and CDR2 (germline): SGHTA, FQGNSA. This CDR3 has 15 amino acids. The junction had 2 bases not matched to a gene; V was cut back by 0 bases and J by 3 bases. The CDR3 DNA reads as TGTGCCAGCAGCTTAGCGGGGACAGGGAAAGAGACCCAGTACTTC. Amino acid sequence: CASSLAGTGKETQYF.

There are a few counts of this clonotype. CDR3 nucleotides: TGTGCCAGCGGTCTGGCGGGGGGGACTACAACTGAGCAGTTCTTC. Residues: CASGLAGGTTTEQFF. The chain has TRBV4-2 and TRBJ2-1, with 9 bases fitting TRBD2. Germline V gene lookup returns CDR1 LGHNA and CDR2 YNFKEQ. J gave up 9 bases and V 8 bases, and 14 bases lay outside the gene matches. CDR3 size: 15 residues.

This clonotype was detected many times. At one end, the junction sequence differs from germline, possibly due to a read error. The chain uses TRBV12-3 or TRBV12-4 and TRBJ2-2; the D is unclear. The CDR3 loop spans 13 amino acids. DNA for the CDR3: TGTGCCGGATCGCAGGCGAACGCCGGGGAGCTGTTTTTT. It translates to CAGSQANAGELFF.

This clonotype has a count of ten or more. The CDR3 sequence: CASSKQPFSGNTIYF. In DNA form, the CDR3 reads TGTGCCAGCAGTAAACAGCCGTTCTCTGGAAACACCATATATTTT. The gene calls are TRBV9 and TRBJ1-3; D is uncertain. The CDR3 covers 15 residues. Trimming took off 5 bases at V and 0 bases at J, with 12 bases between the two ends. The germline V gene encodes CDR1 SGDLS and CDR2 YYNGEE.

A few counts support this clonotype. The gene calls are TRBV7-2 and TRBJ2-5; TRBD1 agrees at 10 bases. CDR1 is SGHTA and CDR2 is FQGNSA in the germline V gene. V shed 4 bases, J shed 5 bases, and the junction held 4 bases outside the gene matches. The CDR3 loop spans 14 amino acids. The CDR3: CASSSGQGRETQYF. CDR3 coding DNA: TGTGCCAGCAGCTCGGGACAGGGGAGGGAGACCCAGTACTTC.